This T cell receptor (beta chain) comes out of a study of blood T cell repertoires in COVID-19. About the research overall: Acute and convalescent COVID-19 specimens originated in the United States, Italy and Spain.

With V trimmed by 3 bases and J by 9 bases, 11 bases remained unmatched. This CDR3 spans 15 amino acids. Germline CDR1 and CDR2: LGHDT and YNNKEL (reference sequence). Sequenced by immunoSEQ multiplex PCR; TCRdb stores in-frame clones only, minus some. The table has under 300,000 clones, 80% to 95% seen once; the top ten hold around 2%. Individuals aged 18 to 89 years were recruited from fewer than 30 US areas. The sequenced sample was PBMCs or T cells enriched from blood (not recorded which). This receptor was obtained from a woman between 18 and 30 years old who had recovered from COVID-19. This sequence joins TRBV3-1 (or the pseudogene TRBV3-2) and TRBJ1-2, with TRBD1 identical over 9 bases. The CDR3 sequence: CASSQPGQGTDRYTF. As DNA, the CDR3 is TGTGCCAGCAGCCAGCCGGGACAGGGTACTGATCGCTACACCTTC.